These 16 T cell receptor beta chains were sequenced from one sample in a study of post-analysis software for immune sequencing data. The TCR beta cDNA libraries carried unique molecular identifiers. TCRdb called the PCR reads again in MiXCR, with one record for every CDR3 protein. The sample shows fewer than 850,000 distinct CDR3 sequences, 25% to 30% of them seen only once. Points from the study as a whole: Controls had lower frequencies than patients of 4 or 5 TRBV segments, which included TRBV5-6, TRBV5-1 and TRBV20-1.

No cognate antigen is known for these TCRs. The sample taken for sequencing was blood. These receptors were obtained from a girl aged 10-17 years with multiple sclerosis.

This rearrangement joins TRBV11-2 to TRBJ2-5; D is unresolved. Germline-derived CDR1 and CDR2 are SGHAT and FQNNGV. With 5 bases removed from V and 11 bases from J, the gap between germline ends came to 24 bases. The CDR3 extends over 15 amino acids. CDR3 DNA: TGTGCCAGCAGCGAACTGGACGGCTCCTACAATGAGCAGTACTTC. Translated: CASSELDGSYNEQYF.

V and J are TRBV6-6 and TRBJ2-5, with 11 bases fitting TRBD1. This CDR3 comprises 15 residues. Trimming cost V 6 bases and J 4 bases; bases outside gene matches: 7. Germline CDR1 reads MNHNY; CDR2 reads SVGAGI (reference sequence). The DNA of the CDR3 is TGTGCCAGCAGAAGGAGAGGGACAGGGGGAGAGACCCAGTACTTC. It encodes CASRRRGTGGETQYF.

This clonotype was counted ten times or more. One end of the junction is discordant with germline, which a read error may explain. The chain has TRBV7-2 and TRBJ2-7; the D call may be TRBD1 or TRBD2 (5 bases each). This CDR3 comprises 15 residues. CDR1 SGHTA and CDR2 FQGNSA come from the germline V gene. The CDR3 protein is CASSLAGTDSYEQYF. The CDR3 bases are TGCGCCAGCAGCTTGGCCGGGACGGACTCCTACGAGCAGTACTTC.

In regard to this clonotype: The junction departs from the called germline gene at one end, perhaps through a read error. J is TRBJ1-5 and V is TRBV28; D not resolved. Germline CDR1 MDHEN, CDR2 SYDVKM. The CDR3 loop spans 13 amino acids. CDR3 sequence reads: CVSRYLGNQPQHF. CDR3 DNA sequence: TGTGTCAGCAGGTACTTGGGCAATCAGCCCCAGCATTTT.

This chain uses TRBV11-2 with TRBJ2-5; 11 nucleotides align to TRBD2. The J call is doubtful: the DNA matches TRBJ2-7 better. Germline values: CDR1 SGHAT, CDR2 FQNNGV. This CDR3 contains 15 residues. CDR3: CASSLDVAGGCEQYF. The DNA for the CDR3 is TGTGCCAGCAGCTTAGATGTAGCGGGAGGGTGCGAGCAGTACTTC.

This clonotype occurred a few times. As DNA, the CDR3 is TGTGCCAGCAGTTACTGGAGACAGGGGGGATTAAGCAATCAGCCCCAGCATTTT. It codes for CASSYWRQGGLSNQPQHF. The rearrangement uses TRBV6-5 and TRBJ1-5; 9 positions agree with TRBD1. Germline CDR1 and CDR2: MNHEY and SVGAGI. This CDR3 region has 18 residues. V dropped 1 base and J dropped 1; count of bases not matched to a gene: 8.

The table lists this clonotype with a few counts. The chain joins TRBV16 to TRBJ2-7, with TRBD2 matching over 11 bases. The V gene end was trimmed by 3 bases and the J gene end by 2 bases; junction bases not matched to a gene: 3. Per germline, CDR1 KGHSY and CDR2 FQNENV. The CDR3 runs 15 residues. The CDR3 DNA sequence: TGTGCCAGCAGCCACAATAGCGGGGGGGCCTACGAGCAGTACTTC. Amino acids: CASSHNSGGAYEQYF.

This sequence joins TRBV10-3 and TRBJ1-1; 8 bases are shared with TRBD1. CDR1 and CDR2 from the germline V gene are ENHRY and SYGVKD. This CDR3 is built from 14 residues. The trim removed 6 bases at V and 5 bases at J, leaving 8 bases unmatched. The CDR3 DNA reads as TGTGCCATCAGCCCGGACAGGGTCGAAACTGAAGCTTTCTTT. This codes for CAISPDRVETEAFF.

The chain couples TRBV24-1 to TRBJ1-5; D uncertain. The CDR3 loop spans 12 amino acids. CDR1 KGHDR and CDR2 SFDVKD come from the germline V gene. Trimming pared 5 bases from V and 7 bases from J, leaving 8 bases between. As DNA, the CDR3 is TGTGCCACCAGTGTACCGGGCCAGCCCCAGCATTTT. This encodes CATSVPGQPQHF.

This clonotype was detected only a few times. The chain links TRBV9 to TRBJ1-2, with D perhaps TRBD1 (6 bases). The germline V gene has CDR1 SGDLS and CDR2 YYNGEE. The CDR3 covers 17 residues. V lost 4 bases to trimming and J lost 5 bases, with 24 bases between them. CDR3 bases: TGTGCCAGCAGCCCCCTGGGGGCGGGGACCCTTATTTATGGCTACACCTTC. It specifies CASSPLGAGTLIYGYTF. The whole variable domain, filled in from reference TRBV9 and TRBJ1-2, reads DSGVTQTPKHLITATGQRVTLRCSPRSGDLSVYWYQQSLDQGLQFLIQYYNGEERAKGNILERFSAQQFPDLHSELNLSSLELGDSALYFCASSPLGAGTLIYGYTFGSGTRLTVV.

The rearrangement uses TRBV6-5 and TRBJ1-2; tentatively, D is TRBD1 (5 bases). Germline CDR1 reads MNHEY; CDR2 reads SVGAGI. The CDR3 runs to 14 residues. Trimming left V 7 bases short and J 5 bases short, with 17 bases between. This CDR3 is CASINPGGDYGYTF. In nucleotides, the CDR3 is TGTGCCAGCATTAACCCCGGGGGAGATTATGGCTACACCTTC.

This clonotype was picked up a small number of times. The genes are TRBV12-3 or TRBV12-4 and TRBJ1-4; D is perhaps TRBD1 (5 bases). This CDR3 contains 14 residues. V was clipped by 7 bases and J by 5 bases, with 14 bases between them. The CDR3 is CASTIDSFNEKLFF. Written as DNA, the CDR3 is TGTGCCAGCACCATCGACAGTTTCAATGAAAAACTGTTTTTT.

This clonotype was seen only a few times. CDR3 protein: CASSQERWRPYTF. For the CDR3, the DNA is TGTGCCAGCAGCCAAGAAAGGTGGCGTCCGTACACCTTC. The genes are TRBV3-1 and TRBJ1-2; D is unclear. The CDR3 has 13 amino acids. Trimming took off 0 bases at V and 11 bases at J, with 13 bases between the two ends. Germline-derived CDR1 and CDR2 are LGHDT and YNNKEL (reference sequence). The full variable domain, completed using reference TRBV3-1 and TRBJ1-2, is DTAVSQTPKYLVTQMGNDKSIKCEQNLGHDTMYWYKQDSKKFLKIMFSYNNKELIINETVPNRFSPKSPDKAHLNLHINSLELGDSAVYFCASSQERWRPYTFGSGTRLTVV.

This clonotype was seen only a few times. The chain combines TRBV20-1 with TRBJ2-1; 10 bases map to TRBD2. Germline values: CDR1 DFQATT, CDR2 SNEGSKA (reference sequence). This CDR3 has 14 amino acids. With V trimmed by 6 bases and J by 12 bases, 14 bases remained unmatched. DNA for the CDR3: TGCAGTGCCCCGGGGGGACTAGCGCGGGTCGGGCAGTTCTTC. The encoded protein is CSAPGGLARVGQFF.

The rearrangement uses TRBV12-3 or TRBV12-4 and TRBJ1-2; D is uncertain. The CDR3 is made up of 15 amino acids. Trimming shortened V by 3 bases and J by 2 bases, and 13 bases separated the two germline ends. CDR3 DNA: TGTGCCAGCAGTTTGGCGGGGTTACCCAACTATGGCTACACCTTC. As protein: CASSLAGLPNYGYTF.

In this sample, this clonotype turned up a few times. The V call is TRBV20-1, the J call TRBJ2-3; the match to TRBD2 covers 10 bases. The CDR3 consists of 14 residues. Germline V gene data show CDR1 as DFQATT and CDR2 as SNEGSKA (reference sequence). Unmatched junction bases numbered 3, after V lost 3 bases and J lost 3 bases. The CDR3 DNA reads TGCAGTGCTAGCGGTAGCGGGAGGACAGATACGCAGTATTTT. Its protein is CSASGSGRTDTQYF.